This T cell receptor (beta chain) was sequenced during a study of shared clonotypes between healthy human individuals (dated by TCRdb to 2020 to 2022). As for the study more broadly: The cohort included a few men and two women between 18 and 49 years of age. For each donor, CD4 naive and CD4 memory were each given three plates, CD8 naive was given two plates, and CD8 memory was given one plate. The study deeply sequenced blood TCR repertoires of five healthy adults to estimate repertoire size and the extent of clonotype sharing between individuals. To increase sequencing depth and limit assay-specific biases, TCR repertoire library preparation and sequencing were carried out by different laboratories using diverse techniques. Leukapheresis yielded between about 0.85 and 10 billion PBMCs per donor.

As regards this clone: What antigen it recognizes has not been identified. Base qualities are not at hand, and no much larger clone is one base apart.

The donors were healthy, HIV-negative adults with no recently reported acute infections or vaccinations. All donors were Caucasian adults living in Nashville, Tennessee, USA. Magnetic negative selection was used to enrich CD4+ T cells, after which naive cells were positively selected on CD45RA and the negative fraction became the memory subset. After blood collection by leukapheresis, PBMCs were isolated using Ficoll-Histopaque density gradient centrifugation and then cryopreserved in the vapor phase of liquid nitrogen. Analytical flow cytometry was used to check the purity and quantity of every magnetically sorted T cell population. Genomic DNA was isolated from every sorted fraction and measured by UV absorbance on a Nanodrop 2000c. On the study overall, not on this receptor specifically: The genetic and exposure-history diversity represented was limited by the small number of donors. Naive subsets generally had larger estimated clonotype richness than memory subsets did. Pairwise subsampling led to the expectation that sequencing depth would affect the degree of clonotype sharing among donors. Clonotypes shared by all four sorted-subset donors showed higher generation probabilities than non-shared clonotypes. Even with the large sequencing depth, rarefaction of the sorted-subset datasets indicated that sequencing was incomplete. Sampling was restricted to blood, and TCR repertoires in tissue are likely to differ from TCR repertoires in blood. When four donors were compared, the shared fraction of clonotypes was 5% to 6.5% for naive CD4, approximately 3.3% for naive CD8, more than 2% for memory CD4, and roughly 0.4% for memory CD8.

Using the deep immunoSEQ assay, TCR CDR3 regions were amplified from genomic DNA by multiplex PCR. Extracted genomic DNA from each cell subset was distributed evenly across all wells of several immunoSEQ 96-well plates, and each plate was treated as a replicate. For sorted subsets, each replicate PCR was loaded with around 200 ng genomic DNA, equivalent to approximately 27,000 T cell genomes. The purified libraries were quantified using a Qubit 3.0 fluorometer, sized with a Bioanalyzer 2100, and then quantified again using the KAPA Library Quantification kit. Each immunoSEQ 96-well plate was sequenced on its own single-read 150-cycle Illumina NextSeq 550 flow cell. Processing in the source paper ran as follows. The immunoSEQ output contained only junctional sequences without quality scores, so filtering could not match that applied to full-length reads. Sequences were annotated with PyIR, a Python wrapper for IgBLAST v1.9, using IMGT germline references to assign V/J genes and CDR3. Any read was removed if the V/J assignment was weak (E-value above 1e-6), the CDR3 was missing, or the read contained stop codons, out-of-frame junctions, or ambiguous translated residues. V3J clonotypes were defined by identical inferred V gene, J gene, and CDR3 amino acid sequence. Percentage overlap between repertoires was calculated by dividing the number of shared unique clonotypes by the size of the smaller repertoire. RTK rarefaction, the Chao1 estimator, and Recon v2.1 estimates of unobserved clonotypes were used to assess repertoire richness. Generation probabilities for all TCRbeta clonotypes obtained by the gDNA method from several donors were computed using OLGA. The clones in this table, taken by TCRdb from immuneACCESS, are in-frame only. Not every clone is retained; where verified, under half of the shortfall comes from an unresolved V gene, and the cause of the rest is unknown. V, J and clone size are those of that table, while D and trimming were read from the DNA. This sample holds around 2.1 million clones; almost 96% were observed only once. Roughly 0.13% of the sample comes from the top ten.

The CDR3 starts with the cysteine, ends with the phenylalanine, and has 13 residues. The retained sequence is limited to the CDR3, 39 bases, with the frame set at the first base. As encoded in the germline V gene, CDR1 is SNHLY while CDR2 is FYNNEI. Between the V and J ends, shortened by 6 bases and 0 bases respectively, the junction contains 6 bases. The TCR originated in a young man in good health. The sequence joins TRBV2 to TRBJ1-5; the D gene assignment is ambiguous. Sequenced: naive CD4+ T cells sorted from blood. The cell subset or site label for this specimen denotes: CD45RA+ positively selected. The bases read TGTGCCAGCAGAATTTATAGCAATCAGCCCCAGCATTTT. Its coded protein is CASRIYSNQPQHF.